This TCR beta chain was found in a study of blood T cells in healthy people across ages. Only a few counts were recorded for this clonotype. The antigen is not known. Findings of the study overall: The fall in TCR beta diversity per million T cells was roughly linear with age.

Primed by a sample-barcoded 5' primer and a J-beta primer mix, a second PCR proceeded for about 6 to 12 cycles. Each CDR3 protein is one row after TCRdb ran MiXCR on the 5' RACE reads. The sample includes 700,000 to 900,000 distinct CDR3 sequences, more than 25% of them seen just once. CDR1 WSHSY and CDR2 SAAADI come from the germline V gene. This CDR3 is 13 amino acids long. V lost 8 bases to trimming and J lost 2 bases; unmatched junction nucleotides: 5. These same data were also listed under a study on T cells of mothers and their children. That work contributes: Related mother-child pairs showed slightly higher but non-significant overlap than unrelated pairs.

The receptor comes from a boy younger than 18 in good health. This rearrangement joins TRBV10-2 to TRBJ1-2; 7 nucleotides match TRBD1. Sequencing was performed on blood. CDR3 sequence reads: CASVPDRNYGYTF. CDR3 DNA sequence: TGCGCCAGCGTTCCGGACAGGAACTATGGCTACACCTTC.